The 5 T cell receptor beta chains in this list originate from one sample, sequenced in a study of blood T cell repertoires in COVID-19. The protocol was immunoSEQ multiplex PCR, while the TCRdb copy is restricted to in-frame clones and leaves out a portion. Seen here are under 200,000 clones, 81% observed once, and the top ten hold about 5.7%. The sequenced sample consisted of PBMCs or T cells enriched from blood (not recorded which). The receptors derive from a middle-aged woman with acute COVID-19.

The genes are TRBV11-1 and TRBJ2-4, with 7 nucleotides matching TRBD1. Germline V gene sequence: CDR1 SGHAT, CDR2 FQDESV (reference sequence). The length of the CDR3 is 16 residues. With 2 bases clipped from V and 13 bases from J, the junction kept 17 bases outside the gene matches. CDR3 protein: CASSLPPDLQGIQQYF. CDR3 DNA: TGTGCCAGCAGCTTACCCCCAGATCTACAGGGGATCCAACAGTACTTC.

This clone was recorded many times. The chain is built from TRBV5-1 and TRBJ1-4; D not certain. Germline values: CDR1 SGHRS, CDR2 YFSETQ. Trimming took off 4 bases at V and 0 bases at J, with 16 bases between the two ends. The CDR3 is 17 residues long. The CDR3 spells CASSLGRTGTTNEKLFF. In nucleotides, the CDR3 is TGCGCCAGCAGCCTCGGGCGGACGGGAACAACTAATGAAAAACTGTTTTTT.

The V call is TRBV5-4, the J call TRBJ2-5, with a weak D call TRBD2 (6 bases). Germline V lookup: CDR1 SGHNT, CDR2 YYREEE (reference sequence). V was clipped by 2 bases and J by 2 bases, with 7 bases between them. The CDR3 runs 13 residues. This chain's CDR3 is CASSFRGQETQYF. DNA for the CDR3: TGTGCCAGCAGCTTTCGGGGGCAAGAGACCCAGTACTTC.

CDR3 DNA: TGTGCCAGCAGCGGGGGCTCAGAAAAACTGTTTTTT. Amino acids: CASSGGSEKLFF. This chain joins TRBV9 and TRBJ1-4; a weak D match, TRBD1 (5 bases). Per germline, CDR1 SGDLS and CDR2 YYNGEE. Trimming pared 3 bases from V and 8 bases from J, leaving 8 bases between. The CDR3 consists of 12 residues.

V usage is TRBV7-9 and J usage is TRBJ1-2; 7 bases are a match to TRBD1. Germline V gene lookup returns CDR1 SEHNR and CDR2 FQNEAQ (reference sequence). The CDR3 extends over 15 amino acids. J was trimmed by 4 bases and V by 3 bases; bases with no gene match: 8. The CDR3 loop is CASSLDRYPSYGYTF. The DNA of the CDR3 is TGTGCCAGCAGCTTGGACAGGTACCCTTCCTATGGCTACACCTTC.